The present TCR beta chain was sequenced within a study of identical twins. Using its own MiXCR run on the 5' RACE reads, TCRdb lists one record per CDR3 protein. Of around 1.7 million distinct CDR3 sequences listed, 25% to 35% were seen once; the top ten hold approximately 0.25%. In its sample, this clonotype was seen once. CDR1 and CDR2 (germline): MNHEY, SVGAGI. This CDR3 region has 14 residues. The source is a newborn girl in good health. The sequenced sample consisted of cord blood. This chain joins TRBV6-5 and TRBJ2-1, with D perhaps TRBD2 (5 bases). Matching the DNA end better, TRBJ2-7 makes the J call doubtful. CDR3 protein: CASSYGRTYNEQYF. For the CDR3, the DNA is TGTGCCAGCAGTTACGGGAGAACCTACAATGAGCAGTACTTC.